This is a list of T cell receptor beta chains from one sample in a study of blood T cell repertoires in COVID-19. Profiling relied on immunoSEQ multiplex PCR, and the TCRdb table lists in-frame clones only, not all of them. The sample has about 160,000 clones, over 70% seen once; the top ten hold around 5.3%. Sequencing was carried out using PBMCs or T cells enriched from blood (not recorded which). These receptors came from a woman between 40 and 50 years old with acute COVID-19. Each CDR3 is given with its conserved first and last residue. Each record gives: V gene, clone size, D gene, J gene, CDR3 DNA, CDR3 protein. A D gene is named only where the DNA matches it firmly. The size entry is marked missing in some rows and otherwise reads once, few, many or a size class.

>TRBV18|.|TRBD1|TRBJ2-3
TGTGCCAGCTCACCCCAAGGTCCCGGGACAGGAACAGATACGCAGTATTTT
CASSPQGPGTGTDTQYF
>TRBV13|.|TRBD2|TRBJ2-4
TGTGCCAGCAGCTCCGGACTAGCGGGAGGGCCGGGAAACATTCAGTACTTC
CASSSGLAGGPGNIQYF
>TRBV5-1|.|.|TRBJ2-5
TGCGCCAGCAGCCCAACCGGACTGGCAGAGACCCAGTACTTC
CASSPTGLAETQYF
>TRBV3-1/TRBV3-2|.|TRBD2|TRBJ2-1
TGTGCCAGCAGCCAAGAACTAGCGGGAGCCCCTTTGGATGAGCAGTTCTTC
CASSQELAGAPLDEQFF
>TRBV27|.|TRBD1|TRBJ1-2
TGTGCCAGCAGTAGACAGGGGGCTGGCTATGGCTACACCTTC
CASSRQGAGYGYTF
>TRBV5-1|.|TRBD2|TRBJ2-1
TGCGCCAGCAGCATACCGACGGGGGGCAATGAGCAGTTCTTC
CASSIPTGGNEQFF
>TRBV28|.|TRBD2|TRBJ2-2
TGTGCCAGCAGTGTCGGGACTAGCGGGAGGTTGTTGTACACCGGGGAGCTGTTTTTT
CASSVGTSGRLLYTGELFF
>TRBV7-2|.|.|TRBJ1-1
TGTGCCAGCAGCTTAGTACAGGGTTCCGAAGCTTTCTTT
CASSLVQGSEAFF
>TRBV12-3/TRBV12-4|.|.|TRBJ2-3
TGTGCCAGCAGCCCACAGGGCACAGATACGCAGTATTTT
CASSPQGTDTQYF
>TRBV7-9|.|.|TRBJ2-3
TGTGCCAGCAGCTTAGACCAGGGTGATACGCAGTATTTT
CASSLDQGDTQYF
>TRBV10-3|.|TRBD1|TRBJ2-3
TGTGCCACAGGGACAGGGGGATCGGGCACAGATACGCAGTATTTT
CATGTGGSGTDTQYF
>TRBV11-2|.|.|TRBJ2-7
TGTGCCAGCAGCACCCCAGGGATCCACGAGCAGTACTTC
CASSTPGIHEQYF
>TRBV6-6|few|TRBD2|TRBJ2-5
TGTGCCAGCAGTCAGTCACTAGCGGTAACCACTCGCCAAGAGACCCAGTACTTC
CASSQSLAVTTRQETQYF
>TRBV5-1|.|TRBD2|TRBJ2-1
TGCGCCAGCAGCTTGAGGGGTAGCGGGCGGGAGGATGAGCAGTTCTTC
CASSLRGSGREDEQFF
>TRBV2|.|TRBD2|TRBJ2-5
TGTGCCAGCACTCGAAGGGAGGGAGAGACCCAGTACTTC
CASTRREGETQYF
>TRBV15|.|TRBD2|TRBJ2-2
TGTGCCACCGGCCGGTTGGGGGGGGGACTAGCGGGAGTCCGGACCGGGGAGCTGTTTTTT
CATGRLGGGLAGVRTGELFF
>TRBV29-1|.|TRBD2|TRBJ2-1
TGCAGCGTTCCCTCGGGGCTAATAGCGGGGTTCAATGAGCAGTTCTTC
CSVPSGLIAGFNEQFF
>TRBV19|.|.|TRBJ2-3
TGTGCCAGTCGGCGTGCCGGGACTAGCACAGATACGCAGTATTTT
CASRRAGTSTDTQYF
>TRBV29-1|.|TRBD2|TRBJ2-1
TGCAGCGTTGGGGGGAGGGTTGAGCAGTTCTTC
CSVGGRVEQFF
>TRBV2|once|TRBD2|TRBJ2-3
TGTGCCAGCAGTTCCTTACCCCTAGCGGGAGCCACAGATACGCAGTATTTT
CASSSLPLAGATDTQYF
>TRBV3-1/TRBV3-2|.|.|TRBJ1-1
TGTGCCAGCGCCCAGCGAGGGGGGGGAACTGAAGCTTTCTTT
CASAQRGGGTEAFF
>TRBV7-3|.|TRBD2|TRBJ2-1
TGTGCCAGCAGCAGGACTAGCGGGAGCTGGAATGAGCAGTTCTTC
CASSRTSGSWNEQFF